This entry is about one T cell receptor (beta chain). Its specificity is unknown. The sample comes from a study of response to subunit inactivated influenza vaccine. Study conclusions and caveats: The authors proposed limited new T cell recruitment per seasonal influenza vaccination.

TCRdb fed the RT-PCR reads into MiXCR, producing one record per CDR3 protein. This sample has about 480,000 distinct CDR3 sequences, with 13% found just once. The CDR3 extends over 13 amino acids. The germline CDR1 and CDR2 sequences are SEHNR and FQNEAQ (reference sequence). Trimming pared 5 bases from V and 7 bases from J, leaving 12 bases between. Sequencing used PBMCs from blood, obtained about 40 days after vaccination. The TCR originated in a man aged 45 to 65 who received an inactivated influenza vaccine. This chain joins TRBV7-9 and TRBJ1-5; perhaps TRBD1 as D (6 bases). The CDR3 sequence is CASSPQDRQPQHF. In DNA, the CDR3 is TGTGCCAGCAGCCCCCAGGACAGACAGCCCCAGCATTTT.